This entry lists 13 T cell receptor beta chains sequenced from one sample in a study of cytomegalovirus exposure and HLA in healthy donors. Primers: 60 Vbeta forward and 13 Jbeta reverse. Some clones are missing from TCRdb's copy, which holds only in-frame ones; the method was immunoSEQ multiplex PCR. The sample has 150,000 to 200,000 clones, approximately 80% seen once. The sequencing input was PBMCs. These receptor sequences come from a woman in her 30s in good health and CMV-seronegative.

V and J are TRBV4-1 and TRBJ2-7; TRBD1 might be the D (5 bases). From germline, CDR1 is MGHRA and CDR2 YSYEKL. With 4 bases removed from V and 4 bases from J, the gap between germline ends came to 14 bases. This CDR3 is 14 amino acids long. CDR3 loop: CASSLRFPGYEQYF. DNA for the CDR3: TGCGCCAGCAGCCTCCGGTTCCCAGGGTACGAGCAGTACTTC.

This chain links TRBV29-1 with TRBJ1-5; D perhaps matches TRBD1 (6 bases). Germline V gives CDR1 SQVTM, CDR2 ANQGSEA. CDR3 size: 13 residues. Trimming pared 7 bases from V and 5 bases from J, leaving 15 bases between. CDR3 amino acids: CSATPAGDQPQHF. The CDR3 DNA reads TGCAGCGCCACGCCGGCAGGGGATCAGCCCCAGCATTTT. The full variable domain, with the rest looked up from reference TRBV29-1 and TRBJ1-5, is SAVISQKPSRDICQRGTSLTIQCQVDSQVTMMFWYRQQPGQSLTLIATANQGSEATYESGFVIDKFPISRPNLTFSTLTVSNMSPEDSSIYLCSATPAGDQPQHFGDGTRLSIL.

This clone has a handful of counts. This chain links TRBV6-1 with TRBJ1-1, with 7 bases matching TRBD1. In germline, CDR1 is MNHNS, CDR2 SASEGT. The CDR3 extends over 16 amino acids. With 3 bases clipped from V and 5 bases from J, the junction kept 12 bases outside the gene matches. CDR3 sequence reads: CASSDAAGGPETEAFF. The CDR3 DNA reads TGTGCCAGCAGTGACGCTGCAGGGGGGCCAGAGACTGAAGCTTTCTTT.

The chain carries TRBV7-9 and TRBJ1-2, with 8 bases fitting TRBD1. V was pared by 6 bases and J by 5 bases, with 11 bases of the junction left unmatched. The CDR3 spans 15 residues. CDR1 SEHNR and CDR2 FQNEAQ come from the germline V gene (reference sequence). The CDR3 here is CASRSDRVGRYGYTF. CDR3 bases: TGTGCCAGCAGGTCGGACAGGGTGGGGAGGTATGGCTACACCTTC.

The V gene is TRBV19, the J gene TRBJ1-1, with 9 nucleotides matching TRBD1. CDR3 length: 15 residues. Germline V gives CDR1 LNHDA, CDR2 SQIVND (reference sequence). Unmatched junction bases numbered 3, after V lost 3 bases and J lost 1 base. The CDR3 region has the DNA TGTGCCAGTAGTATCTGGACAGGGGAGAACACTGAAGCTTTCTTT. Translating it yields CASSIWTGENTEAFF.

V usage is TRBV27 and J usage is TRBJ2-3, with no clear D. CDR1 is MNHEY and CDR2 is SMNVEV in the germline V gene (reference sequence). CDR3 size: 11 residues. V was clipped by 6 bases and J by 5 bases, with 6 bases between them. CDR3 DNA sequence: TGTGCCAGCAGAACGGGAGATACGCAGTATTTT. Translated: CASRTGDTQYF.

The genes are TRBV6-1 and TRBJ2-7, with TRBD2 matching over 10 bases. V dropped 4 bases and J dropped 2; count of bases not matched to a gene: 5. Germline loops: CDR1 MNHNS, CDR2 SASEGT. The CDR3 length is 15 residues. For the CDR3, the DNA is TGTGCCAGCAGTGTCGGGACTAGCGTTCCCTACGAGCAGTACTTC. Its protein product is CASSVGTSVPYEQYF.

This rearrangement joins TRBV9 to TRBJ1-6; D gene unclear. Per germline, CDR1 SGDLS and CDR2 YYNGEE. V lost 0 bases and J 7 bases, leaving 8 bases between the germline ends. The CDR3 loop spans 14 amino acids. CDR3 bases: TGTGCCAGCAGCGTAGTGGGAGGGAATTCACCCCTCCACTTT. Encoded protein: CASSVVGGNSPLHF.

The V and J genes are TRBV11-1 and TRBJ2-7, with TRBD2 identical over 7 bases. CDR1 and CDR2 (germline): SGHAT, FQDESV (reference sequence). Trimming took 0 bases from V and 3 from J; bases not matched to a gene: 8. The CDR3 covers 16 residues. CDR3 residues: CASSLAPGSGYYEQYF. The CDR3 DNA follows: TGTGCCAGCAGCTTAGCGCCGGGTAGCGGGTACTACGAGCAGTACTTC.

This rearrangement joins TRBV5-4 to TRBJ2-5; TRBD2 agrees at 8 bases. Trimming at V came to 4 bases and at J to 4 bases, leaving 3 bases not matched to a gene. The CDR3 totals 13 residues. The germline gives CDR1 SGHNT, CDR2 YYREEE (reference sequence). The DNA of the CDR3 is TGTGCCAGCAGCCCTCGGGGGGGAGAGACCCAGTACTTC. This codes for CASSPRGGETQYF.

This rearrangement joins TRBV15 to TRBJ2-7, with D hard to call. This CDR3 has 15 amino acids. From germline, CDR1 is LNHNV and CDR2 YYDKDF (reference sequence). V lost 8 bases to trimming and J lost 2 bases, with 19 bases between them. CDR3 nucleotides: TGTGCCACCGCGGTCATGCCCCCAACAACCTACGAGCAGTACTTC. Its protein product is CATAVMPPTTYEQYF.

This clone has a handful of counts. V is TRBV29-1 and J is TRBJ1-5, with 9 bases fitting TRBD1. The junction had 6 bases not matched to a gene; V was cut back by 4 bases and J by 5 bases. Germline CDR1 is SQVTM and CDR2 is ANQGSEA. The length of the CDR3 is 14 residues. The DNA of the CDR3 is TGCAGCGTTGCCCTAGGGACAGGGTATCAGCCCCAGCATTTT. Its protein is CSVALGTGYQPQHF.

The V gene is TRBV19, the J gene TRBJ2-3; 7 bases map to TRBD1. The CDR3 is 13 residues long. The germline gives CDR1 LNHDA, CDR2 SQIVND (reference sequence). V lost 9 bases, J lost 1 base, and 4 bases stayed unmatched. This CDR3 is CASGTVRTDTQYF. The DNA of the CDR3 is TGTGCCAGCGGGACAGTGCGCACAGATACGCAGTATTTT.